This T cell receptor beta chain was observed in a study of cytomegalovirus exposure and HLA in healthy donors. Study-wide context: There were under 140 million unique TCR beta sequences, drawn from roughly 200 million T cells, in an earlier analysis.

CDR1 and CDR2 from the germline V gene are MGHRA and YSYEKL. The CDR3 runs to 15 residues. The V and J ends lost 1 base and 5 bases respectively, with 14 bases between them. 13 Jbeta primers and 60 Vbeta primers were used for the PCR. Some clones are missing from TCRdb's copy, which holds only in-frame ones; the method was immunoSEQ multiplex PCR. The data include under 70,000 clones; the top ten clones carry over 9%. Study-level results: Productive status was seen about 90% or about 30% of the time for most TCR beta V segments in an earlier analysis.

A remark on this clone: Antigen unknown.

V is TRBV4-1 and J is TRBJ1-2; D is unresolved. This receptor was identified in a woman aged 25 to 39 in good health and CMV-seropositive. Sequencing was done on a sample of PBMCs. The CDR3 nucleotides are TGCGCCAGCAGCCAAGTAGGTAGGAGAGAGTATGGCTACACCTTC. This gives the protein CASSQVGRREYGYTF.